This T cell receptor (beta chain) derives from a study of regulatory T cells in long-lasting Graves disease. Deletions cut 2 bases from V and 5 bases from J, with 12 bases between. Germline V gene sequence: CDR1 MDHEN, CDR2 SYDVKM. The length of the CDR3 is 15 residues. General study points: New patients shared 966 public clonotypes, fewer than the 2,500 to 3,500 shared by persistent patients. Study was limited to peripheral blood, excluding thyroid tissue.

Indicated time point: persistent/refractory GD, antithyroid drugs over 5 years with positive TRAb. TCR sequences were obtained from RNA taken from PBMCs. With iRepertoire HTBI primers and Arm-PCR of CDR3 regions, TCR beta libraries were built. TCRdb called the multiplex PCR reads again in MiXCR, with one record for every CDR3 protein. The sample has 450,000 or so distinct CDR3 sequences, about 22% seen once. This clonotype occurred many times. Its cognate antigen is unknown. The chain combines TRBV28 with TRBJ2-2, with D hard to call. This TCR derives from a female donor with Graves disease. Sequenced here: peripheral blood mononuclear cells (PBMCs), sampled when the disease was refractory, from a patient treated with antithyroid drugs. CDR3 coding DNA: TGTGCCAGCAGTTTAAGAGCATCCTTAACCGGGGAGCTGTTTTTT. Amino acid sequence: CASSLRASLTGELFF.